This T cell receptor (beta chain) stems from a study of blood T cell repertoires in COVID-19. Assay used: immunoSEQ multiplex PCR; TCRdb lists only in-frame clones, some missing. The table shows about 280,000 clones, with roughly 85% occurring only once. The germline CDR1 and CDR2 sequences are KGHDR and SFDVKD. The V gene lost 5 bases and the J gene lost 10 bases, with 11 bases spanning the gap. The CDR3 covers 12 residues. The rearrangement joins TRBV24-1 to TRBJ2-1; D is ambiguous. The clonotype comes from a woman in her thirties or forties who had recovered from COVID-19. Sequencing input: PBMCs or T cells enriched from blood (not recorded which). CDR3 nucleotide sequence: TGTGCCACCAGTGGAGGCCTTCACGAGCAGTTCTTC. It encodes CATSGGLHEQFF.